One and the same sample provided the 23 T cell receptor beta chains below, sequenced in a study of vaccination and CD4 T cells after COVID-19. Documented treatment: roughly 11-day PBMC culture with coronavirus spike peptide pools or control peptides (ViraFEST assay). Their specific antigens are unknown. Oncomine TCR Beta short-read sequencing was applied to DNA from cultured CD4+ T cells. Each CDR3 protein gets one entry after TCRdb re-called the PCR reads with MiXCR. The sample contains fewer than 20,000 distinct CDR3 sequences, 73% of which appear only once. Sequences were obtained from CD4+ T cells from blood, cultured in vitro. The receptors originated from a human donor who had recovered from COVID-19.

This chain connects TRBV27 to TRBJ1-5; no clear D gene. From germline, CDR1 is MNHEY and CDR2 SMNVEV (reference sequence). Trimming left V 6 bases short and J 0 bases short, with 9 bases between. The CDR3 runs 14 residues. The CDR3 DNA reads as TGTGCCAGCAGGCAAGAGAATAGCAATCAGCCCCAGCATTTT. This codes for CASRQENSNQPQHF.

CDR3 DNA sequence: TGTGCCACCAGCAGAGGGGCAGGGGCGCTCACCGGGGAGCTGTTTTTT. It translates to CATSRGAGALTGELFF. The chain has TRBV15 and TRBJ2-2; perhaps TRBD1 as D (6 bases). V was cut by 1 base and J by 4 bases, with 13 bases left in between. Germline CDR1 reads LNHNV; CDR2 reads YYDKDF (reference sequence). The CDR3 contains 16 residues. Complete variable domain (other parts from reference TRBV15 and TRBJ2-2): DAMVIQNPRYQVTQFGKPVTLSCSQTLNHNVMYWYQQKSSQAPKLLFHYYDKDFNNEADTPDNFQSRRPNTSFCFLDIRSPGLGDTAMYLCATSRGAGALTGELFFGEGSRLTVL.

The J gene is TRBJ2-7, the V gene TRBV28, with 10 bases identical to TRBD1. J was trimmed by 5 bases and V by 6 bases; bases with no gene match: 10. Germline loops: CDR1 MDHEN, CDR2 SYDVKM. The CDR3 consists of 15 residues. CDR3 coding DNA: TGTGCCAGCAGCCGAGGGGGGACAGGGGACCACGAGCAGTACTTC. This gives the protein CASSRGGTGDHEQYF.

The chain has TRBV7-2 and TRBJ1-2; D gene uncertain. The germline CDR1 and CDR2 sequences are SGHTA and FQGNSA. Trimming removed 1 base from V and 3 bases from J, with 18 bases in between. The CDR3 sequence is 17 residues long. In DNA, the CDR3 is TGTGCCAGCAGCTTAGTGTGGTCGGGGTCCGAGGACTATGGCTACACCTTC. This encodes CASSLVWSGSEDYGYTF.

The CDR3 coding sequence is TGCAGTGCTAGAGTACTAGCGGGAGGAACCTACGAGCAGTACTTC. It codes for CSARVLAGGTYEQYF. This rearrangement joins TRBV20-1 to TRBJ2-7; 12 bases line up with TRBD2. CDR3 length: 15 amino acids. Germline CDR1 DFQATT, CDR2 SNEGSKA (reference sequence). V was pared by 1 base and J by 2 bases, with 3 bases of the junction left unmatched.

The chain combines TRBV5-4 with TRBJ1-1; D unclear. The germline V gene encodes CDR1 SGHNT and CDR2 YYREEE (reference sequence). V shed 0 bases and J shed 4 bases, with 22 bases lying between them. CDR3 size: 18 residues. The CDR3 sequence is CASSLGLLHLSEGTEAFF. CDR3 in DNA: TGTGCCAGCAGCTTGGGACTCCTTCATTTATCAGAGGGCACTGAAGCTTTCTTT. Supplemented by reference TRBV5-4 and TRBJ1-1, the full variable domain reads ETGVTQSPTHLIKTRGQQVTLRCSSQSGHNTVSWYQQALGQGPQFIFQYYREEENGRGNFPPRFSGLQFPNYSSELNVNALELDDSALYLCASSLGLLHLSEGTEAFFGQGTRLTVV.

The chain couples TRBV10-3 to TRBJ1-6; the D gene is possibly TRBD1 (5 bases). V was trimmed by 6 bases and J by 5 bases, leaving 8 bases between them. Germline-derived CDR1 and CDR2 are ENHRY and SYGVKD. This CDR3 has 13 amino acids. The CDR3 DNA reads TGTGCCATCAGGGGACGGGATAATTCACCCCTCCACTTT. Protein product: CAIRGRDNSPLHF.

The J gene is TRBJ2-5, the V gene TRBV7-2; D not resolved. The germline V and J ends were trimmed by 4 bases and 3 bases, with 15 bases remaining between them. Germline lookup yields CDR1 SGHTA and CDR2 FQGNSA. There are 15 residues in the CDR3. CDR3 DNA: TGTGCCAGCAGCTCCTGGGGTAGTGCTAAAGAGACCCAGTACTTC. Residues: CASSSWGSAKETQYF.

J is TRBJ1-6 and V is TRBV19, with 7 bases that match TRBD1. Trimming cost V 9 bases and J 7 bases; bases outside gene matches: 3. CDR3 length equals 12 residues. Germline V gives CDR1 LNHDA, CDR2 SQIVND (reference sequence). CDR3 loop: CARDRANSPLHF. The CDR3 region has the DNA TGTGCCAGAGACAGGGCCAATTCACCCCTCCACTTT.

This clonotype came up a few times. The rearrangement links TRBV27 to TRBJ1-4; weak D call: TRBD1 (5 bases). This CDR3 is 13 amino acids long. Germline values: CDR1 MNHEY, CDR2 SMNVEV (reference sequence). Trimming pared 6 bases from V and 8 bases from J, leaving 13 bases between. The CDR3 loop reads CASRGVNGEKLFF. CDR3 DNA sequence: TGTGCCAGCAGGGGGGTTAATGGGGAAAAACTGTTTTTT.

The chain joins TRBV20-1 to TRBJ2-2; 11 positions match TRBD2. This CDR3 has 15 residues. V shed 0 bases, J shed 5 bases, and the junction held 2 bases outside the gene matches. Looked up from germline, CDR1 is DFQATT and CDR2 is SNEGSKA (reference sequence). As DNA, the CDR3 is TGCAGTGCTAGAGATCCTAGCGGGAGGACCGGGGAGCTGTTTTTT. Encoded protein: CSARDPSGRTGELFF.

This chain connects TRBV27 to TRBJ2-3; no clear D. V lost 3 bases, J lost 1 base, and 8 bases lay in between. Per the germline V gene, CDR1 is MNHEY and CDR2 is SMNVEV (reference sequence). CDR3 length equals 14 residues. The CDR3 protein is CASSLVGRTDTQYF. The CDR3 DNA is TGTGCCAGCAGTTTGGTAGGGCGCACAGATACGCAGTATTTT.

This clonotype was seen a few times. The chain combines TRBV20-1 with TRBJ1-1, with D uncertain. The CDR3 has 14 residues. From germline, CDR1 is DFQATT and CDR2 SNEGSKA (reference sequence). V was cut by 6 bases and J by 0 bases, with 14 bases left in between. The CDR3 protein is CSARPGYLNTEAFF. The CDR3 region has the DNA TGCAGTGCCAGGCCGGGTTACCTGAACACTGAAGCTTTCTTT.

The chain links TRBV2 to TRBJ2-2; 8 nucleotides line up with TRBD1. With V trimmed by 7 bases and J by 0 bases, 7 bases remained unmatched. The CDR3 length is 16 residues. Germline CDR1 and CDR2: SNHLY and FYNNEI. The CDR3 DNA is TGTGCCAGCACTCGGACAGGGAGGTCGAACACCGGGGAGCTGTTTTTT. Protein product: CASTRTGRSNTGELFF.

J is TRBJ1-5 and V is TRBV6-2 or TRBV6-3, with D possibly being TRBD1 (5 bases). The germline V gene has CDR1 MNHEY and CDR2 SVGEGT. V dropped 6 bases and J dropped 0 bases, with 21 bases sitting between them. The CDR3 consists of 18 residues. Here the CDR3 reads CASSIPPYGQFSNQPQHF. The CDR3 DNA reads TGTGCCAGCAGCATACCACCATACGGACAATTTAGCAATCAGCCCCAGCATTTT.

The count of this clonotype is one. The genes are TRBV7-9 and TRBJ2-5; no firm D call. Germline lookup yields CDR1 SEHNR and CDR2 FQNEAQ (reference sequence). Trimming removed 8 bases at V and 5 bases at J, with 3 bases between. The CDR3 is 9 residues long. The CDR3 reads CASEETQYF. The CDR3 DNA reads as TGTGCCAGCGAGGAGACCCAGTACTTC. The variable domain in full, completed from reference TRBV7-9 and TRBJ2-5, reads DTGVSQNPRHKITKRGQNVTFRCDPISEHNRLYWYRQTLGQGPEFLTYFQNEAQLEKSRLLSDRFSAERPKGSFSTLEIQRTEQGDSAMYLCASEETQYFGPGTRLLVL.

The rearrangement uses TRBV20-1 and TRBJ2-1, with 11 nucleotides matching TRBD2. CDR1 is DFQATT, CDR2 SNEGSKA, per germline (reference sequence). Trimming at V came to 6 bases and at J to 7 bases, leaving 11 bases not matched to a gene. This CDR3 is 15 amino acids long. CDR3 region: CSAFDSGRARNEQFF. The CDR3 region has the DNA TGCAGTGCCTTCGATAGCGGGAGGGCCAGAAATGAGCAGTTCTTC.

The chain couples TRBV27 to TRBJ2-1; 13 bases match TRBD2. The V segment lost 2 bases and the J segment 8 bases; nucleotides outside the gene matches: 6. Germline loops: CDR1 MNHEY, CDR2 SMNVEV (reference sequence). The CDR3 loop spans 16 amino acids. CDR3 nucleotides: TGTGCCAGCAGTTTAGGACTAGCGGGAGATGCCGATGAGCAGTTCTTC. This translates into CASSLGLAGDADEQFF.

The chain joins TRBV27 to TRBJ1-1; D is ambiguous. V was shortened by 8 bases and J by 0 bases, with 4 bases between the two germline ends. This CDR3 has 11 amino acids. Germline V CDR1 and CDR2: MNHEY, SMNVEV (reference sequence). The CDR3 protein is CASHMNTEAFF. The DNA for the CDR3 is TGTGCCAGCCATATGAACACTGAAGCTTTCTTT.

V usage is TRBV11-2 and J usage is TRBJ2-7; D may be TRBD2 (6 bases). Germline CDR1 and CDR2: SGHAT and FQNNGV. CDR3 size: 15 residues. V was cut by 2 bases and J by 4 bases, with 15 bases left in between. DNA for the CDR3: TGTGCCAGCAGCTTACCCGGGAGCCACCCTTACGAGCAGTACTTC. This codes for CASSLPGSHPYEQYF.

The V call is TRBV20-1, the J call TRBJ1-1; D might be TRBD1 (6 bases). This CDR3 is built from 12 residues. V was clipped by 3 bases and J by 2 bases, with 7 bases between them. Germline V gives CDR1 DFQATT, CDR2 SNEGSKA (reference sequence). CDR3 loop: CSARGANTEAFF. CDR3 in DNA: TGCAGTGCTAGGGGGGCCAACACTGAAGCTTTCTTT.

The DNA of the CDR3 is TGTGCCAGCAGCTTAGGAGGGGGACCTAACACAGATACGCAGTATTTT. Amino acids: CASSLGGGPNTDTQYF. The chain has TRBV11-2 and TRBJ2-3; D is perhaps TRBD1 (6 bases). This CDR3 spans 16 amino acids. Trimming took off 1 base at V and 2 bases at J, with 13 bases between the two ends. Per germline, CDR1 SGHAT and CDR2 FQNNGV.

The J gene is TRBJ1-3, the V gene TRBV2; D possibly corresponds to TRBD1 (5 bases). Trimming left V 6 bases short and J 0 bases short, with 12 bases between. CDR3 length equals 15 residues. Germline assignment: CDR1 SNHLY and CDR2 FYNNEI. The CDR3 nucleotides are TGTGCCAGCAGGTACCAGGGCTCCTCTGGAAACACCATATATTTT. Translated, it gives CASRYQGSSGNTIYF. The full variable domain, completed using reference TRBV2 and TRBJ1-3, is EPEVTQTPSHQVTQMGQEVILRCVPISNHLYFYWYRQILGQKVEFLVSFYNNEISEKSEIFDDQFSVERPDGSNFTLKIRSTKLEDSAMYFCASRYQGSSGNTIYFGEGSWLTVV.